This is a list of T cell receptor beta chains from one sample in a study of cytomegalovirus exposure and HLA in healthy donors. Clones were read by immunoSEQ multiplex PCR, and TCRdb kept only the in-frame ones, dropping some. The profile shows some 68,000 clones, roughly 96% of them singletons. The sample taken for sequencing was PBMCs. All receptors come from a man between 18 and 29 years old in good health and CMV-seronegative. Both conserved end residues are part of each CDR3. D genes are given only for firm matches. Some rows have no size entry. The others give once, few or many, or a class for an expanded clone.

CASSLALAAAEQFF	TGTGCCAGCAGCTTGGCGCTAGCGGCGGCTGAGCAGTTCTTC	TRBJ2-1	TRBD2	TRBV5-8	-
CSGHYQGEQFF	TGCAGTGGCCATTATCAGGGTGAGCAGTTCTTC	TRBJ2-1	-	TRBV20-1	-
CASSPATSRNTGELFF	TGTGCCAGCAGCCCTGCGACTAGCAGGAACACCGGGGAGCTGTTTTTT	TRBJ2-2	TRBD2	TRBV9	-
CASSPTGAEQYF	TGTGCCAGCTCACCGACAGGGGCCGAGCAGTACTTC	TRBJ2-7	TRBD1	TRBV18	-
CASSEALLAGYTGELFF	TGTGCCAGCAGTGAAGCGCTTCTAGCGGGATACACCGGGGAGCTGTTTTTT	TRBJ2-2	TRBD2	TRBV2	-
CASSETGARTEAFF	TGTGCCAGCAGTGAAACAGGGGCGAGGACTGAAGCTTTCTTT	TRBJ1-1	TRBD1	TRBV2	-
CATSRDRTGTGNTIYF	TGTGCCACCAGCAGAGATCGGACAGGGACTGGAAACACCATATATTTT	TRBJ1-3	TRBD1	TRBV15	once
CASSTIPSPQETQYF	TGTGCCAGCAGTACTATACCTAGTCCCCAAGAGACCCAGTACTTC	TRBJ2-5	-	TRBV28	-
CASSQEIGREGEKLFF	TGCGCCAGCAGCCAAGAGATAGGCAGGGAGGGAGAAAAACTGTTTTTT	TRBJ1-4	-	TRBV4-1	-
CASSPIPGQGLYEQYF	TGTGCCAGCTCACCTATTCCGGGACAGGGTTTGTACGAGCAGTACTTC	TRBJ2-7	TRBD1	TRBV18	-
CASSGTYKTGGGTEAFF	TGTGCCAGCAGTGGAACTTACAAGACAGGGGGCGGCACTGAAGCTTTCTTT	TRBJ1-1	TRBD1	TRBV2	-
CASSQELAGGTDTQYF	TGCGCCAGCAGCCAAGAGTTAGCGGGGGGCACAGATACGCAGTATTTT	TRBJ2-3	TRBD2	TRBV4-1	-
CASSPPGGQGNTEAFF	TGTGCCAGCTCACCACCGGGGGGGCAGGGTAACACTGAAGCTTTCTTT	TRBJ1-1	-	TRBV18	-
CASSRTGIYDYGYTF	TGTGCCAGCAGTAGAACAGGGATATATGACTATGGCTACACCTTC	TRBJ1-2	-	TRBV27	-
CASSLAPGYVYEQYF	TGTGCCAGCAGCTTAGCCCCGGGTTACGTCTACGAGCAGTACTTC	TRBJ2-7	-	TRBV7-8	-
CASSPFRDRGPLNEKLFF	TGTGCCAGCAGCCCCTTCCGGGACAGGGGCCCCTTGAATGAAAAACTGTTTTTT	TRBJ1-4	TRBD1	TRBV2	-
CASSTSAGMYNEQFF	TGTGCCAGCAGTACCTCGGCCGGGATGTACAATGAGCAGTTCTTC	TRBJ2-1	-	TRBV27	-
CAISGLAYEQFF	TGTGCCATCAGTGGCCTAGCGTATGAGCAGTTCTTC	TRBJ2-1	-	TRBV10-3	-
CAWSEDRGPYSNQPQHF	TGTGCCTGGAGTGAAGACAGGGGGCCGTATAGCAATCAGCCCCAGCATTTT	TRBJ1-5	TRBD1	TRBV30	-
CASSLRKTGVWGYTF	TGTGCCAGCAGTTTACGTAAAACAGGGGTCTGGGGCTACACCTTC	TRBJ1-2	TRBD1	TRBV28	-
CASSPHGTGRTDTQYF	TGTGCCAGCAGCCCCCACGGGACAGGGCGTACAGATACGCAGTATTTT	TRBJ2-3	TRBD1	TRBV7-3	-
CASSFRGLNTEAFF	TGTGCCAGCAGTTTCAGGGGGCTGAACACTGAAGCTTTCTTT	TRBJ1-1	TRBD1	TRBV27	-
CASSQTSADRNEQFF	TGTGCCAGTAGCCAGACTAGCGCAGACCGCAATGAGCAGTTCTTC	TRBJ2-1	TRBD2	TRBV19	-
CASYDGPETQYF	TGTGCCAGCTACGATGGGCCGGAGACCCAGTACTTC	TRBJ2-5	-	TRBV6-1	-
CASSYRGRAFF	TGTGCCAGCAGTTACAGGGGACGAGCTTTCTTT	TRBJ1-1	TRBD1	TRBV28	-
CASKRIAGGSSDTQYF	TGTGCCAGCAAACGAATAGCGGGAGGTTCGTCAGATACGCAGTATTTT	TRBJ2-3	TRBD2	TRBV27	-
CSVRQYSTDTQYF	TGCAGCGTTCGACAGTATAGCACAGATACGCAGTATTTT	TRBJ2-3	-	TRBV29-1	-
CASIATGVNTEAFF	TGTGCCAGCATCGCGACAGGTGTGAACACTGAAGCTTTCTTT	TRBJ1-1	-	TRBV6-1	-
CASSLGQNNQPQHF	TGTGCCAGCAGCTTGGGACAGAATAATCAGCCCCAGCATTTT	TRBJ1-5	-	TRBV5-6	-
CASPSGGTNTGELFF	TGTGCCAGCCCCTCAGGGGGGACAAACACCGGGGAGCTGTTTTTT	TRBJ2-2	-	TRBV18	-
CASSFLRGDKNIQYF	TGTGCCAGCAGTTTTTTAAGGGGCGACAAAAACATTCAGTACTTC	TRBJ2-4	-	TRBV28	-
CASKGASINQPQHF	TGTGCCAGCAAGGGGGCGTCAATCAATCAGCCCCAGCATTTT	TRBJ1-5	TRBD1	TRBV28	-
CASSHRVSNQPQHF	TGTGCCAGCAGCCACAGGGTTAGCAATCAGCCCCAGCATTTT	TRBJ1-5	-	TRBV28	-
CASSLGREGDTQYF	TGTGCCAGCAGCTTAGGACGGGAGGGAGATACGCAGTATTTT	TRBJ2-3	TRBD2	TRBV5-4	-
CATRRQGWTEAFF	TGTGCCACCCGACGACAGGGCTGGACTGAAGCTTTCTTT	TRBJ1-1	TRBD1	TRBV6-5	-
CASSWAGTKNTGELFF	TGTGCCAGCAGTTGGGCCGGGACAAAGAACACCGGGGAGCTGTTTTTT	TRBJ2-2	-	TRBV7-9	-
CAWGLADYNEQFF	TGTGCCTGGGGACTAGCGGACTACAATGAGCAGTTCTTC	TRBJ2-1	TRBD2	TRBV30	-
CSVESRVYGYTF	TGCAGCGTTGAGTCGCGGGTTTATGGCTACACCTTC	TRBJ1-2	-	TRBV29-1	-
CASSADRGDNSPLHF	TGTGCCAGCAGTGCTGACAGGGGGGATAATTCACCCCTCCACTTT	TRBJ1-6	TRBD1	TRBV6-1	-
CASSYRTGKGYEQYF	TGTGCCAGCAGTTACAGGACAGGGAAAGGTTACGAGCAGTACTTC	TRBJ2-7	TRBD1	TRBV6-5	-
CASSLRTGEGQETQYF	TGTGCCAGCAGCTTACGAACGGGAGAGGGTCAGGAGACCCAGTACTTC	TRBJ2-5	-	TRBV11-2	-
CASSSDRDTEAFF	TGTGCCAGCAGCTCCGACAGGGACACTGAAGCTTTCTTT	TRBJ1-1	TRBD1	TRBV6-4	-
CAISANRGEGQPQHF	TGTGCCATCAGTGCCAACAGGGGGGAGGGTCAGCCCCAGCATTTT	TRBJ1-5	TRBD1	TRBV10-3	-
CSASRLDEQYF	TGCAGTGCCAGTCGACTAGACGAGCAGTACTTC	TRBJ2-7	-	TRBV20-1	few
CASSGQGVYSTQYF	TGTGCCAGCAGCGGACAGGGGGTGTATTCGACGCAGTATTTT	TRBJ2-3	TRBD1	TRBV5-4	-
CASSLGGKSSYEQYF	TGTGCCAGCAGTTTAGGGGGGAAGAGCTCCTACGAGCAGTACTTC	TRBJ2-7	-	TRBV28	-